The T cell receptor beta chain described here comes from a study of blood T cell repertoires in COVID-19. About the study: The analysed material was cDNA or gDNA that came from T cells, B-cell-depleted T cells, or PBMCs.

The authors' processing: Cell counts per sample came from amplifying reference gene primers. Clones were read by immunoSEQ multiplex PCR, and TCRdb kept only the in-frame ones, dropping some. V, J and clone size were drawn from that table, and D and trimming were deduced from the DNA. The data hold 250,000 to 300,000 clones, with more than 70% observed a single time. Deletions cut 7 bases from V and 5 bases from J, with 14 bases between. Germline CDR1 is MNHEY and CDR2 is SVGAGI. There are 13 residues in the CDR3. V and J are TRBV6-5 and TRBJ2-5, with D possibly matching TRBD1 (6 bases). The sample was peripheral blood. The TCR sequence derives from a man older than 75 with acute or convalescent COVID-19. Here the CDR3 DNA reads TGTGCCAGCACCGTACAGGGATCCGAGACCCAGTACTTC. It is translated as CASTVQGSETQYF.